This TCR beta chain emerged from a study of spatial heterogeneity in lung cancer. Study summary: Consistent detection of more beta-chain than alpha-chain sequences was observed. General observations from the study: Ubiquitous expanded tumor TCRs were seen in blood more at resection than at follow-up.

Specified time point: sample taken at primary tumor resection. Unsorted samples of tumor, nontumor lung or frozen PBMC had their whole RNA sequenced. This CDR3 region has 9 residues. The ends were cut back, 4 bases at V and 8 bases at J, with 5 bases in the middle. Germline CDR1 is DFQATT and CDR2 is SNEGSKA (reference sequence). Every molecule of TCR cDNA had its own unique molecular identifier. From the 5' RACE reads, TCRdb called clonotypes with MiXCR, one entry per CDR3 protein. The data show tens of thousands of distinct CDR3 sequences, about 7.7% seen once. Turning to this clonotype: Antigen specificity is unknown.

This sequence joins TRBV20-1 and TRBJ1-1; the D is unclear. This receptor was identified in a female donor with early-stage non-small cell lung cancer. The material was PBMCs, obtained at surgery. CDR3 bases: TGCAGTGCTAATAGCGAAGCTTTCTTT. Translation: CSANSEAFF.